This T cell receptor (beta chain) derives from a study of cytomegalovirus exposure and HLA in healthy donors. Comment on this clone: Antigen: not known.

The PCR employed 60 Vbeta primers together with 13 Jbeta primers. Produced via immunoSEQ multiplex PCR; TCRdb's table is partial and in-frame only. The data contain about 170,000 clones, approximately 78% of them singletons. Study findings and constraints: Likely technical artifact: a cluster of highly shared sequence variants.

The specimen sequenced was PBMCs. This sequence originates from a woman between 45 and 65 years old in good health and CMV-seropositive.

The CDR3 nucleotides are TGCGCCAGCAGCCATCCGGGACAGAGCTCCTACGAGCAGTACTTC. As protein: CASSHPGQSSYEQYF. This chain uses TRBV5-1 with TRBJ2-7; 7 bases are a match to TRBD1. The germline gives CDR1 SGHRS, CDR2 YFSETQ. Trimming took 4 bases from V and 0 from J; bases not matched to a gene: 7. This CDR3 spans 15 amino acids.